This TCR beta chain was found in a study of T cells in Graves' hyperthyroidism and ophthalmopathy. Study background: Pretreatment peripheral blood was obtained at initial diagnosis.

TCR beta CDR3 regions were amplified from RNA. A set of HTBI primers served as the primers for a first-round RT-PCR of the TCR CDR3. TCRdb re-derived calls from the multiplex PCR reads in MiXCR, one entry per CDR3 protein. The sample carries under 750,000 distinct CDR3 sequences, 18% recorded once. This clonotype was observed at least ten times. The CDR3 length is 11 residues. Germline values: CDR1 ENHRY, CDR2 SYGVKD. V lost 10 bases and J lost 4, with 11 bases in between. What was sequenced was blood. This TCR came from a woman aged 50 to 60 with Graves' hyperthyroidism that later progressed to Graves' ophthalmopathy. The V gene is TRBV10-3, the J gene TRBJ2-7; tentative D call: TRBD2 (5 bases). CDR3 sequence reads: CATLEGYEQYF. Here the CDR3 DNA reads TGTGCCACCCTAGAGGGTTACGAGCAGTACTTC.